The 30 T cell receptor beta chains below come from one sample, sequenced in a study of Ad26.COV2.S vaccination and SARS-CoV-2 variants. TCRdb keeps only in-frame clones here, not all; method: immunoSEQ multiplex PCR. The sample contains fewer than 400,000 clones, roughly 90% of which appear only once. Treatment: around 19 received Ad26.COV2.S at low or high dose, single or two shots; 5 received placebo; per-sample allocation not given. The study sampled participants on day 63 after the first vaccine or placebo injection. The sample in question was peripheral blood, obtained in a trial of Ad26.COV2.S vaccine versus placebo. The receptors derive from a person between 18 and 60 years old who received the Ad26.COV2.S COVID-19 vaccine or a placebo.

This clone was detected only once. The chain is built from TRBV19 and TRBJ2-1; a weak D match, TRBD1 (5 bases). CDR1 LNHDA and CDR2 SQIVND come from the germline V gene (reference sequence). The CDR3 has 13 residues. Trimming shortened V by 7 bases and J by 4 bases, and 11 bases separated the two germline ends. CDR3: CASNLDKYNEQFF. DNA of the CDR3: TGTGCCAGTAATCTGGACAAATACAATGAGCAGTTCTTC. The whole variable domain, filled in from reference TRBV19 and TRBJ2-1, reads DGGITQSPKYLFRKEGQNVTLSCEQNLNHDAMYWYRQDPGQGLRLIYYSQIVNDFQKGDIAEGYSVSREKKESFPLTVTSAQKNPTAFYLCASNLDKYNEQFFGPGTRLTVL.

This clone was observed a few times. The J gene is TRBJ2-3, the V gene TRBV3-1 (or the pseudogene TRBV3-2); D unclear. V lost 0 bases, J lost 5 bases, and 9 bases lay in between. Germline V gene data show CDR1 as LGHDT and CDR2 as YNNKEL (reference sequence). CDR3 length: 14 residues. For the CDR3, the DNA is TGTGCCAGCAGCCAAGATCGACCTTTAGATACGCAGTATTTT. It codes for CASSQDRPLDTQYF.

The chain couples TRBV4-3 to TRBJ1-1; 10 bases fit TRBD1. V dropped 0 bases and J dropped 7; count of bases not matched to a gene: 2. CDR3 length: 14 residues. Germline CDR1 and CDR2: LGHNA and YSLEER. The CDR3 sequence is CASSQDDRGLEAFF. Written as DNA, the CDR3 is TGCGCCAGCAGCCAAGATGACAGGGGGCTTGAAGCTTTCTTT.

The gene calls are TRBV10-3 and TRBJ2-1, with 9 nucleotides matching TRBD1. Unmatched junction bases numbered 12, after V lost 4 bases and J lost 8 bases. The CDR3 runs 16 residues. Germline V gene lookup returns CDR1 ENHRY and CDR2 SYGVKD. The CDR3 loop is CAISANTGGAGDEQFF. The DNA of the CDR3 is TGTGCCATCAGTGCGAACACAGGGGGCGCGGGAGATGAGCAGTTCTTC.

The rearrangement uses TRBV19 and TRBJ2-1; TRBD2 agrees at 9 bases. There are 17 residues in the CDR3. Germline lookup yields CDR1 LNHDA and CDR2 SQIVND (reference sequence). The V segment lost 7 bases and the J segment 0 bases; nucleotides outside the gene matches: 10. CDR3 loop: CASNWASGIPSYNEQFF. The DNA for the CDR3 is TGTGCCAGTAATTGGGCTAGCGGGATACCCTCCTACAATGAGCAGTTCTTC.

The rearrangement links TRBV6-2 or TRBV6-3 to TRBJ2-2, with 14 bases that match TRBD2. The CDR3 runs to 16 residues. Germline V gives CDR1 MNHEY, CDR2 SVGEGT. J lost 8 bases, V lost 3 bases, and 5 bases had no gene match. CDR3 sequence reads: CASSYRTSGGPGELFF. The DNA of the CDR3 is TGTGCCAGCAGTTATAGGACTAGCGGGGGGCCTGGGGAGCTGTTTTTT.

This sequence joins TRBV7-2 and TRBJ1-2; no clear D gene. Between the trimmed V and J ends, which lost 5 bases and 4 bases, there was a span of 20 bases. The length of the CDR3 is 16 residues. Germline CDR1 is SGHTA and CDR2 is FQGNSA. This CDR3 is CASSLALERVAYGYTF. CDR3 nucleotides: TGTGCCAGCAGCCTCGCCCTGGAGAGGGTAGCCTATGGCTACACCTTC.

This clone was seen just once. This sequence joins TRBV25-1 and TRBJ1-2, with TRBD1 as a possible D gene (6 bases). Germline V CDR1 and CDR2: MGHDK, SYGVNS. V lost 3 bases to trimming and J lost 7 bases, with 12 bases between them. This CDR3 has 13 amino acids. CDR3 in amino acids: CASSDTGYSGYTF. The CDR3 bases are TGTGCCAGCAGTGATACAGGGTACTCTGGCTACACCTTC.

The rearrangement joins TRBV6-1 to TRBJ1-1; TRBD1 matches 7 bases. V lost 3 bases to trimming and J lost 4 bases; unmatched junction nucleotides: 8. Looked up from germline, CDR1 is MNHNS and CDR2 is SASEGT. The CDR3 has 15 residues. The CDR3 loop is CASSEDRPRVTEAFF. The CDR3 coding sequence is TGTGCCAGCAGTGAGGACAGGCCCCGAGTCACTGAAGCTTTCTTT.

The chain couples TRBV5-1 to TRBJ2-7, with unresolved D. The CDR3 totals 13 residues. V gave up 1 base and J gave up 4 bases, with 9 bases separating them. From germline, CDR1 is SGHRS and CDR2 YFSETQ. This CDR3 reads CASSLRPGYEQYV. In DNA form, the CDR3 reads TGCGCCAGCAGCTTGCGCCCCGGGTACGAGCAGTACGTC.

CDR3 DNA: TGTGCCAGCAGCTTATCACAGAACACTGAAGCTTTCTTT. Its protein product is CASSLSQNTEAFF. This chain links TRBV5-4 with TRBJ1-1; D is undetermined. V was shortened by 2 bases and J by 1 base, with 6 bases between the two germline ends. The germline gives CDR1 SGHNT, CDR2 YYREEE (reference sequence). CDR3 length equals 13 residues.

This clone has just a few counts. V usage is TRBV5-4 and J usage is TRBJ2-2; 12 bases agree with TRBD2. Germline-derived CDR1 and CDR2 are SGHNT and YYREEE (reference sequence). The length of the CDR3 is 16 residues. V was pared by 4 bases and J by 8 bases, with 9 bases of the junction left unmatched. Here the CDR3 DNA reads TGTGCCAGCAGCATAGGACTAGCGGGGTCTCGGGGGGAGCTGTTTTTT. It encodes CASSIGLAGSRGELFF.

This chain connects TRBV19 to TRBJ1-1; 8 positions match TRBD1. The CDR3 sequence is 15 residues long. From germline, CDR1 is LNHDA and CDR2 SQIVND (reference sequence). V lost 3 bases and J lost 4; bases outside the gene matches: 7. CDR3 DNA: TGTGCCAGTAGTATCCAGGGGGCATTGGGCACTGAAGCTTTCTTT. This translates into CASSIQGALGTEAFF.

The chain joins TRBV30 to TRBJ1-2, with D unresolved. The germline gives CDR1 GTSNPN, CDR2 SVGIG (reference sequence). The V end lost 0 bases, the J end lost 2 bases, and 7 bases lay between the germline ends. CDR3 length: 13 residues. The CDR3 sequence is CAWSVGLNYGYTF. As DNA, the CDR3 is TGTGCCTGGAGTGTAGGCCTGAACTATGGCTACACCTTC.

V usage is TRBV6-2 or TRBV6-3 and J usage is TRBJ2-3; D is uncertain. Germline assignment: CDR1 MNHEY and CDR2 SVGEGT. CDR3 size: 14 residues. V was clipped by 2 bases and J by 5 bases, with 11 bases between them. The CDR3 region is CASSYGGVGDTQYF. CDR3 DNA sequence: TGTGCCAGCAGTTACGGTGGGGTTGGAGATACGCAGTATTTT.

This clone was found once. The chain has TRBV5-1 and TRBJ1-1; 9 bases are shared with TRBD1. With V trimmed by 6 bases and J by 0 bases, 3 bases remained unmatched. CDR1 is SGHRS and CDR2 is YFSETQ in the germline V gene. CDR3 length equals 14 residues. CDR3 sequence: CASTRDRVNTEAFF. As DNA, the CDR3 is TGCGCCAGCACCCGGGACAGGGTGAACACTGAAGCTTTCTTT. Filled out from reference TRBV5-1 and TRBJ1-1, the complete variable domain reads KAGVTQTPRYLIKTRGQQVTLSCSPISGHRSVSWYQQTPGQGLQFLFEYFSETQRNKGNFPGRFSGRQFSNSRSEMNVSTLELGDSALYLCASTRDRVNTEAFFGQGTRLTVV.

This rearrangement joins TRBV7-2 to TRBJ2-7; weak D call: TRBD1 (6 bases). The CDR3 contains 12 residues. V was trimmed by 3 bases and J by 6 bases, leaving 9 bases between them. CDR1 is SGHTA, CDR2 FQGNSA, per germline. CDR3 amino acids: CASSFHRVEQYV. CDR3 sequence (DNA): TGTGCCAGCAGCTTTCACAGGGTCGAGCAGTACGTC.

The V call is TRBV7-9, the J call TRBJ1-2, with D maybe TRBD1 (6 bases). Germline V CDR1 and CDR2: SEHNR, FQNEAQ (reference sequence). The CDR3 extends over 14 amino acids. The germline V and J ends were trimmed by 3 bases and 3 bases, with 11 bases remaining between them. The CDR3 sequence is CASSLLAGDYGYTF. Here the CDR3 DNA reads TGTGCCAGCAGCTTGTTGGCAGGGGACTATGGCTACACCTTC.

The V call is TRBV19, the J call TRBJ2-1; the D gene is possibly TRBD2 (7 bases). V was trimmed by 7 bases and J by 7 bases, leaving 20 bases between them. In germline, CDR1 is LNHDA, CDR2 SQIVND (reference sequence). The CDR3 runs to 15 residues. CDR3 sequence reads: CASNKAEGGGNEQFF. DNA of the CDR3: TGTGCCAGTAACAAGGCTGAGGGAGGGGGTAATGAGCAGTTCTTC.

The chain couples TRBV4-3 to TRBJ1-5, with a weak D call TRBD1 (6 bases). V was cut by 1 base and J by 7 bases, with 8 bases left in between. This CDR3 region has 13 residues. In germline, CDR1 is LGHNA, CDR2 YSLEER. CDR3 sequence: CASSQGGGQPQHF. In DNA, the CDR3 is TGCGCCAGCAGCCAAGGAGGGGGACAGCCCCAGCATTTT.

The chain couples TRBV4-1 to TRBJ1-1, with a tentative D call TRBD1 (5 bases). Germline loops: CDR1 MGHRA, CDR2 YSYEKL. This CDR3 contains 16 residues. The ends were cut back, 1 base at V and 1 base at J, with 13 bases in the middle. The CDR3 here is CASSQGRGGRNTEAFF. For the CDR3, the DNA is TGCGCCAGCAGCCAAGGACGCGGGGGACGGAACACTGAAGCTTTCTTT.

The chain carries TRBV4-3 and TRBJ2-3; TRBD1 aligns across 8 bases. The germline V gene has CDR1 LGHNA and CDR2 YSLEER. V gave up 3 bases and J gave up 1 base; unmatched junction bases: 6. CDR3 length: 16 residues. The CDR3 DNA is TGCGCCAGCAGCCACGTGCCGGGACAGGGCACAGATACGCAGTATTTT. Amino acids: CASSHVPGQGTDTQYF.

The chain uses TRBV6-1 and TRBJ2-1; 8 bases align to TRBD1. This CDR3 contains 15 residues. J lost 7 bases, V lost 2 bases, and 7 bases had no gene match. Germline V gene data show CDR1 as MNHNS and CDR2 as SASEGT. The CDR3 spells CASSEQGALGNEQFF. As DNA, the CDR3 is TGTGCCAGCAGTGAACAGGGGGCATTGGGGAATGAGCAGTTCTTC.

The chain has TRBV7-6 and TRBJ2-7; the D gene is possibly TRBD2 (6 bases). The CDR3 is made up of 14 amino acids. Germline CDR1 and CDR2: SGHVS and FNYEAQ. Trimming pared 4 bases from V and 5 bases from J, leaving 15 bases between. The CDR3 is CASSSRRDSNEQYV. Written as DNA, the CDR3 is TGTGCCAGCAGCTCGAGACGGGACTCAAACGAGCAGTACGTC.

This clone was recorded once. V and J are TRBV4-3 and TRBJ2-5; D is possibly TRBD2 (6 bases). V lost 8 bases and J 4 bases, leaving 17 bases between the germline ends. Germline V gene sequence: CDR1 LGHNA, CDR2 YSLEER. The CDR3 sequence is 14 residues long. The CDR3 here is CASAPSRGTETQYF. DNA for the CDR3: TGCGCCAGCGCCCCTAGCCGGGGGACAGAGACCCAGTACTTC.

The J gene is TRBJ2-2, the V gene TRBV20-1; possible D gene TRBD1, 5 bases. The CDR3 consists of 13 residues. Germline CDR1 reads DFQATT; CDR2 reads SNEGSKA (reference sequence). Between the trimmed V and J ends, which lost 3 bases and 4 bases, there was a span of 9 bases. CDR3 in DNA: TGCAGTGCTAGTTTCAGGGCCACCGGGGAGCTGTTTTTT. This codes for CSASFRATGELFF.

The chain is built from TRBV7-9 and TRBJ1-1; 7 nucleotides match TRBD1. The CDR3 loop spans 15 amino acids. Per the germline V gene, CDR1 is SEHNR and CDR2 is FQNEAQ (reference sequence). J lost 1 base, V lost 5 bases, and 7 bases had no gene match. The CDR3 loop is CASSVWDSPNTEAFF. CDR3 sequence (DNA): TGTGCCAGCAGCGTATGGGACAGCCCGAACACTGAAGCTTTCTTT.

The V gene is TRBV3-1 (or the pseudogene TRBV3-2), the J gene TRBJ2-3, with D perhaps TRBD1 (5 bases). Trimming stripped 2 bases from V and 5 bases from J, with 8 bases between. This CDR3 comprises 13 residues. Germline CDR1 LGHDT, CDR2 YNNKEL (reference sequence). This chain's CDR3 is CASSQSRGDTQYF. DNA for the CDR3: TGTGCCAGCAGCCAATCAAGGGGAGATACGCAGTATTTT.

This chain joins TRBV15 and TRBJ2-5, with D possibly being TRBD2 (7 bases). The length of the CDR3 is 12 residues. V gave up 1 base and J gave up 10 bases, with 10 bases separating them. The germline V gene encodes CDR1 LNHNV and CDR2 YYDKDF (reference sequence). The CDR3 loop reads CATSRGGGSQYF. The CDR3 nucleotides are TGTGCCACCAGCAGAGGGGGGGGCAGCCAGTACTTC.

The J gene is TRBJ1-1, the V gene TRBV6-2 or TRBV6-3; D remains unclear. The CDR3 spans 12 residues. Germline V gives CDR1 MNHEY, CDR2 SVGEGT. Between the trimmed V and J ends, which lost 0 bases and 11 bases, there was a span of 10 bases. The DNA of the CDR3 is TGTGCCAGCAGTTACTCAGGGTTTGTGGCTTTCTTT. As protein: CASSYSGFVAFF.